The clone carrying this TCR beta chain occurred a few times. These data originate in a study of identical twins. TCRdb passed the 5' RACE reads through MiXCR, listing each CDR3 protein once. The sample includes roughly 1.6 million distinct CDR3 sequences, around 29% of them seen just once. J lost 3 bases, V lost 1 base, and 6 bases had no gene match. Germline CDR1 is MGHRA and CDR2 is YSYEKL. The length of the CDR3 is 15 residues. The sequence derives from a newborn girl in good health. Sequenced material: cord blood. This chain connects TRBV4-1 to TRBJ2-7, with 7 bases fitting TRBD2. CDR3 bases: TGCGCCAGCAGCCAAGTCGAGCGGGGAATCTACGAGCAGTACTTC. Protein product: CASSQVERGIYEQYF.